This TCR beta chain was sequenced for a study of vaccination and CD4 T cells after COVID-19. Study overall: Diagnosis preceded the drawing of post-COVID samples by a median 101 days (range 35 to 161). Study conclusions and caveats: Spike mono-reactivity held for 304 of 307 vaccine-specific clones in convalescent patients.

This CDR3 spans 15 amino acids. V dropped 4 bases and J dropped 3 bases, with 13 bases sitting between them. Germline CDR1 reads SGHVS; CDR2 reads FNYEAQ. In regard to this clonotype: Its antigen is unidentified.

The Oncomine TCR Beta short-read assay sequenced DNA from cultured CD4+ T cells. MiXCR was run by TCRdb on the PCR reads, yielding one entry per CDR3 protein. The sample includes about 12,000 distinct CDR3 sequences, around 46% of them seen just once. Treatment of the sample: roughly ten-day PBMC culture with coronavirus spike peptide pools or control peptides (ViraFEST assay). Researchers grew the cells for 10 days and then pulled out CD4+ T cells by negative selection. The sequence came from a human donor who had recovered from COVID-19. Sequencing was performed on CD4+ T cells from blood, cultured in vitro. The V gene is TRBV7-6, the J gene TRBJ2-1, with D perhaps matching TRBD2 (6 bases). The CDR3, as DNA: TGTGCCAGCAGCTCCCCTATGGGGGGCTACAATGAGCAGTTCTTC. As protein: CASSSPMGGYNEQFF.